The clone carrying this T cell receptor (beta chain) was detected a few times. The antigen is unknown. Broader study findings: Approximately 14% of tumor Treg sequences matched naive CD4+ cells.

This CDR3 is built from 14 residues. Germline trimming cut 5 bases from V and 7 bases from J; bases unmatched to any gene: 9. TRBV12-4/TRBJ1-2 clonotypes were amplified with adaptor-ligated barcode primers. TCRdb re-called the multiplex PCR reads through MiXCR, storing one row per CDR3 protein. The sample holds more than 1,000 distinct CDR3 sequences, around 20% seen once. This chain connects TRBV12-3 or TRBV12-4 to TRBJ1-2, with 8 bases lining up with TRBD1. The receptor comes from a female donor with breast cancer. The source material was memory CD4+ T cells sorted from blood. The subset was: memory CD4+ T cells, CD4+CD45RO+CD25-. The CDR3 DNA follows: TGTGCCAGCAGTCCGGGACAGGCTAATCCTGGCTACACCTTC. Residues: CASSPGQANPGYTF.